This is a list of T cell receptor beta chains from one sample in a study of blood T cell repertoires in COVID-19. Clones were read by immunoSEQ multiplex PCR, and TCRdb kept only the in-frame ones, dropping some. The sample contains 490,000 or so clones, approximately 91% of which appear only once. Sequencing input: PBMCs or T cells enriched from blood (not recorded which). These receptors were taken from a woman aged 55-70 years who had recovered from COVID-19. Both conserved end residues are part of each CDR3.

v_gene: TRBV2
CDR3aa: CASSVQGYSPLHF

v_gene: TRBV30
CDR3aa: CACHGRFTDTQYF

v_gene: TRBV24-1
CDR3aa: CATSDFDRLLNQPQHF

v_gene: TRBV5-4
CDR3aa: CASSLRTIAGELFF

v_gene: TRBV7-2
CDR3aa: CASTPSPTRGRYF

v_gene: TRBV5-6
CDR3aa: CASSEIAGASQETQYF

v_gene: TRBV29-1
CDR3aa: CSVEGLDRGAYNEQFF

v_gene: TRBV9
CDR3aa: CASSLLDRTDTQYF

v_gene: TRBV7-2
CDR3aa: CASSLEGGGPSTQYF

v_gene: TRBV7-9
CDR3aa: CASSLYGVGLDTEAFF

v_gene: TRBV14
CDR3aa: CASSPSPTGTSGNTIYF

v_gene: TRBV13
CDR3aa: CASSLWGTGTGTNEKLFF

v_gene: TRBV14
CDR3aa: CASSQQGSSYNEQFF

v_gene: TRBV5-4
CDR3aa: CASSLVWGDRTDTQYF

v_gene: TRBV11-3
CDR3aa: CASSLGVVSGGGQFF

v_gene: TRBV7-2
CDR3aa: CASSLPTSGTDTQYF

v_gene: TRBV9
CDR3aa: CASSHGTADYEQYF

v_gene: TRBV6-5
CDR3aa: CASKPVWGDQPQHF

v_gene: TRBV9
CDR3aa: CASSHSGTGENIQYF

v_gene: TRBV3-1/TRBV3-2
CDR3aa: CASSQRRRKPMDTQYF

v_gene: TRBV6-5
CDR3aa: CASRIPGTGGDEQYF

v_gene: TRBV5-5
CDR3aa: CASSWTTSSGNTIYF

v_gene: TRBV24-1
CDR3aa: CATSVRQGTDTQYF

v_gene: TRBV4-2
CDR3aa: CASSHGMGGQSGELFF

v_gene: TRBV13
CDR3aa: CASSLSGGISTDTQYF

v_gene: TRBV12-5
CDR3aa: CASGLVPGRDEQYF

v_gene: TRBV11-3
CDR3aa: CASSLDEAGGTYEQYF

v_gene: TRBV5-4
CDR3aa: CASSLGVAGGSYEQYF

v_gene: TRBV3-1/TRBV3-2
CDR3aa: CASSQQGSNSPLHF

v_gene: TRBV6-1
CDR3aa: CASSDAPLSGVAKNIQYF

v_gene: TRBV25-1
CDR3aa: CASSVLQNTEAFF

v_gene: TRBV14
CDR3aa: CASSPAGLRTGELFF

v_gene: TRBV18
CDR3aa: CASSPSRDTQYF

v_gene: TRBV9
CDR3aa: CASSPDWNTEAFF

v_gene: TRBV5-4
CDR3aa: CASSLVPGNTIYF

v_gene: TRBV10-1
CDR3aa: CASSDRVDSPLHF

v_gene: TRBV9
CDR3aa: CASSVASESPLHF

v_gene: TRBV2
CDR3aa: CATNRGITDTQYF

v_gene: TRBV2
CDR3aa: CASSVSSSGANVLTF

v_gene: TRBV9
CDR3aa: CASTRGAGVLNEQFF

v_gene: TRBV19
CDR3aa: CASSIEGQREANEKLFF

v_gene: TRBV14
CDR3aa: CASSQGGSGGANTQYF

v_gene: TRBV5-8
CDR3aa: CASSLDSNQPQHF

v_gene: TRBV19
CDR3aa: CASRTPGQGNEKLFF

v_gene: TRBV7-8
CDR3aa: CASSRQGWTEAFF

v_gene: TRBV7-8
CDR3aa: CASSLGSRRGTTEAFF

v_gene: TRBV25-1
CDR3aa: CASSAGGGTEAFF

v_gene: TRBV21-1
CDR3aa: CASSTLQGTDQPQHF

v_gene: TRBV7-9
CDR3aa: CASSYWTGPPREQYF

v_gene: TRBV6-5
CDR3aa: CASSAGQGIYGYTF

v_gene: TRBV3-1/TRBV3-2
CDR3aa: CASSRDRSSYEQYF

v_gene: TRBV4-1
CDR3aa: CASSQTGTGQPNEKLFF

v_gene: TRBV3-1/TRBV3-2
CDR3aa: CASSQLATGETQYF

v_gene: TRBV3-1/TRBV3-2
CDR3aa: CASSTYLYRGQNTGELFF

v_gene: TRBV5-1
CDR3aa: CASSYAGGGSDTQYF

v_gene: TRBV24-1
CDR3aa: CATSDSSGKANQPQHF

v_gene: TRBV5-6
CDR3aa: CASSYRDRSFGEQYF

v_gene: TRBV3-1/TRBV3-2
CDR3aa: CASSQVRGTDTQYF